This TCR beta chain was recovered during a study of regulatory dendritic cells for organ transplantation. Study observations and caveats: Among resting subsets, memory CD8+ cells contained the most alloreactive clonotypes. Memory CD8+ clonal expansion seemed more limited with regulatory than mature dendritic cells. Naive CD4+ and CD8+ repertoires were highly diverse; memory CD8+ was most oligoclonal.

This CDR3 is built from 11 residues. V was shortened by 6 bases and J by 8 bases, with 10 bases between the two germline ends. CDR1 is MNHEY, CDR2 SVGAGI, per germline. This clone was seen a single time. The antigen is undetermined. Sorted subsets were CFSE-labeled and cultured approximately 5 days with allogeneic dendritic cells. TCRdb's copy holds only in-frame clones and misses some; the assay was immunoSEQ multiplex PCR. The data hold some 10,000 clones, with over 70% observed a single time. This receptor was identified in a human donor in good health. Sample: memory CD4+ T cells from blood cultured with regulatory dendritic cells. The subset was: CD45RO+ memory T cells. The chain is built from TRBV6-5 and TRBJ1-2; D possibly corresponds to TRBD1 (6 bases). The CDR3 loop reads CASRQGGGYTF. CDR3 nucleotide sequence: TGTGCCAGCAGACAGGGTGGGGGCTACACCTTC.